This T cell receptor (beta chain) comes out of a study of T-cell reconstitution after alpha-beta-depleted transplantation in children. General study findings and limits: Some patients owed their high day-60 TCRbeta diversity to surviving recipient T cells and thymic progenitors. There were reportedly several hundred expanded graft clones from which alpha-beta T cells came about two months after transplant.

This clonotype has a count of ten or more. Antigen unknown. Unique molecular identifiers were used to barcode this TCRbeta library. From the PCR reads, TCRdb called clonotypes with MiXCR, one entry per CDR3 protein. The sample holds approximately 190,000 distinct CDR3 sequences; roughly 6.3% are singletons and the top ten take just over 4.5%. The CDR3 totals 13 residues. The V end lost 3 bases, the J end lost 8 bases, and 12 bases lay between the germline ends. Per germline, CDR1 SGHTA and CDR2 FQGTGA. Here the sequenced sample was PBMCs, taken before TCRalphabeta/CD19-depleted stem cell transplant. The clonotype comes from a girl under three years old with combined immunodeficiency, due to receive a stem cell transplant. This rearrangement joins TRBV7-3 to TRBJ2-3, with no clear D. The DNA for the CDR3 is TGTGCCAGCAGCTTTCTGGTCCGGAGTACGCAGTATTTT. Protein sequence: CASSFLVRSTQYF.